The TCR beta chain described here comes from a study of cytomegalovirus exposure and HLA in healthy donors. This CDR3 has 16 residues. PCR amplification relied on 60 Vbeta primers (plus 13 Jbeta primers). Assay used: immunoSEQ multiplex PCR; TCRdb lists only in-frame clones, some missing. Of roughly 300,000 clones in the sample, roughly 88% were seen once. Sequenced material: PBMCs. The V call is TRBV21-1, the J call TRBJ2-7; the D call TRBD1 from the table was never checked on the DNA. TRBV21-1 represents a pseudogene. The source is a man aged 35-49 years in good health and CMV-seropositive. CDR3 in amino acids: CASTREGADLSYEQYF. As DNA, the CDR3 is TGTGCCAGCACCCGCGAAGGGGCGGATCTCTCCTACGAGCAGTACTTC.